This T cell receptor (beta chain) is drawn from a study of CD8 T cells in Susac syndrome. Concerning this clonotype: What it binds is not known. Germline is not matched at one junction end, which may reflect a read error.

In germline, CDR1 is MNHNY, CDR2 SVGAGI (reference sequence). The length of the CDR3 is 13 residues. Sequencing of TCR beta covered CD8+ and CD4+ T cells obtained from blood. The authors negatively isolated CD8+ and CD4+ T cells and FACS-enriched TEMRA cells. Whole-study results and caveats: In its TCR sequencing and HLA analysis, the study acknowledged that the number of individuals was relatively small.

The RNA input was 0.5 to 1 ug, and it was reverse transcribed with random hexamers. TCR beta CDR3 was amplified by immunoSEQ multiplex PCR. This amplification extended across 54 Vbeta and 13 Jbeta segments. Each CDR3 protein gets one entry after TCRdb re-called the immunoSEQ multiplex PCR reads with MiXCR. The repertoire holds under 200,000 distinct CDR3 sequences, roughly 96% seen once, with under 0.12% in the top ten. Sequenced input: CD4+ T cells from PBMCs. This clonotype originated in a human donor in good health. V gene TRBV6-6 combines with J gene TRBJ2-5; D possibly matches TRBD1 or TRBD2 (6 bases each). Here the CDR3 DNA reads TGCGGAGGGGCACAGGGCGAGGAAGAGACCCAGTACTTC. Its translation is CGGAQGEEETQYF.